A single sample gave rise to the 8 T cell receptor beta chains below, sequenced in a study of blood T cell repertoires in COVID-19. Generated by immunoSEQ multiplex PCR, the TCRdb table keeps only in-frame clones and is missing some. The sample has a few hundred thousand clones, just under 90% seen once. Sequencing input: PBMCs or T cells enriched from blood (not recorded which). Source of these receptors: a woman in her forties or fifties who had recovered from COVID-19.

The chain uses TRBV9 and TRBJ2-3; 11 nucleotides agree with TRBD1. Trimming cost V 4 bases and J 3 bases; bases outside gene matches: 4. CDR3 size: 15 residues. Germline loops: CDR1 SGDLS, CDR2 YYNGEE. DNA for the CDR3: TGTGCCAGCAGCCTGGGACAGGGGGGTACAGATACGCAGTATTTT. As protein: CASSLGQGGTDTQYF.

The chain employs TRBV10-3 and TRBJ1-2; weak D call: TRBD1 (5 bases). This CDR3 has 14 amino acids. V dropped 8 bases and J dropped 1 base, with 14 bases sitting between them. Germline V CDR1 and CDR2: ENHRY, SYGVKD. The CDR3 reads CAIGAGSINYGYTF. For the CDR3, the DNA is TGTGCCATCGGTGCAGGGTCTATTAACTATGGCTACACCTTC.

J is TRBJ1-4 and V is TRBV30; D gene ambiguous. V shed 1 base and J shed 7 bases, with 16 bases lying between them. CDR1 and CDR2 (germline): GTSNPN, SVGIG (reference sequence). The CDR3 is 15 amino acids. This chain's CDR3 is CAWSDRTARAEKLFF. The CDR3 DNA reads TGTGCCTGGAGTGATCGGACTGCGAGGGCTGAAAAACTGTTTTTT.

This rearrangement joins TRBV7-2 to TRBJ2-3; 8 nucleotides align to TRBD2. The CDR3 runs to 13 residues. The germline V gene has CDR1 SGHTA and CDR2 FQGNSA. With 4 bases clipped from V and 5 bases from J, the junction kept 2 bases outside the gene matches. CDR3 residues: CASSSGGRDTQYF. The CDR3 DNA reads as TGTGCCAGCAGCTCGGGGGGGCGAGATACGCAGTATTTT.

This CDR3 is CASSASDKTEAFF. CDR3 DNA sequence: TGTGCCAGCTCGGCTAGTGATAAGACTGAAGCTTTCTTT. V usage is TRBV4-2 and J usage is TRBJ1-1; D remains ambiguous. CDR1 is LGHNA and CDR2 is YNFKEQ in the germline V gene. The CDR3 sequence is 13 residues long. Trimming pared 8 bases from V and 5 bases from J, leaving 15 bases between.

V is TRBV18 and J is TRBJ2-3, with TRBD2 identical over 11 bases. V trimming: 5 bases; J trimming: 5 bases; junction bases outside the gene matches: 6. This CDR3 comprises 15 residues. In germline, CDR1 is KGHSH, CDR2 LQKENI. CDR3 sequence: CASSNSGGAVDTQYF. The DNA for the CDR3 is TGTGCCAGCTCAAATAGCGGGGGGGCCGTAGATACGCAGTATTTT.

V usage is TRBV18 and J usage is TRBJ1-6; 9 nucleotides align to TRBD1. The CDR3 extends over 16 amino acids. The J segment lost 7 bases and the V segment lost 4 bases, leaving 8 bases of the junction unmatched. From germline, CDR1 is KGHSH and CDR2 LQKENI. CDR3 DNA sequence: TGTGCCAGCTCACAGAACAGGGGGCGAGAGAATTCACCCCTCCACTTT. Amino acids: CASSQNRGRENSPLHF.

The rearrangement joins TRBV6-2 or TRBV6-3 to TRBJ1-4; TRBD1 is a possible D gene (6 bases). CDR1 and CDR2 from the germline V gene are MNHEY and SVGEGT. CDR3 length equals 12 residues. The germline V and J ends were trimmed by 6 bases and 9 bases, with 11 bases remaining between them. CDR3 nucleotide sequence: TGTGCCAGCAGCACAGGGAGTCAAAAACTGTTTTTT. This encodes CASSTGSQKLFF.